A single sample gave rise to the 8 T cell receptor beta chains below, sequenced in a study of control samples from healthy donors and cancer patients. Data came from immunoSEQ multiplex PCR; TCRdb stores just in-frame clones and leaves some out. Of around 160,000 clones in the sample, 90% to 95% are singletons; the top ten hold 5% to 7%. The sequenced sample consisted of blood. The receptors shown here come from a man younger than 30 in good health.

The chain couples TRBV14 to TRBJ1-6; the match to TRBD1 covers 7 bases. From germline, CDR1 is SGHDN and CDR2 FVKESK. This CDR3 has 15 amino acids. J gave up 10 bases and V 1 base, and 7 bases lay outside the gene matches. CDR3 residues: CASSQGASRGSPLHF. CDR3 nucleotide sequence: TGTGCCAGCAGCCAAGGAGCGAGCAGGGGGTCACCCCTCCACTTT.

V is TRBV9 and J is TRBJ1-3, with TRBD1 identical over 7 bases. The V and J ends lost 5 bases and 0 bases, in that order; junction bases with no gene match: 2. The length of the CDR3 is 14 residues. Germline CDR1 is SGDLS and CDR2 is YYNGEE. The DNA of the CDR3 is TGTGCCAGCAGTCCAGGGGGCTCTGGAAACACCATATATTTT. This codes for CASSPGGSGNTIYF. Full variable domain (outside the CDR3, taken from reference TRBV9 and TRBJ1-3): DSGVTQTPKHLITATGQRVTLRCSPRSGDLSVYWYQQSLDQGLQFLIQYYNGEERAKGNILERFSAQQFPDLHSELNLSSLELGDSALYFCASSPGGSGNTIYFGEGSWLTVV.

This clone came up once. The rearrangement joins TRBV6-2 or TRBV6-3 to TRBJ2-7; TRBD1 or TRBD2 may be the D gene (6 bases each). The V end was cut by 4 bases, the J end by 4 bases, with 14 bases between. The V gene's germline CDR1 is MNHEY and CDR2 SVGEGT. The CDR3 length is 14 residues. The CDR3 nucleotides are TGTGCCAGCAGTTCTGCAGGGGAGGAGTACGAGCAGTACTTC. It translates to CASSSAGEEYEQYF.

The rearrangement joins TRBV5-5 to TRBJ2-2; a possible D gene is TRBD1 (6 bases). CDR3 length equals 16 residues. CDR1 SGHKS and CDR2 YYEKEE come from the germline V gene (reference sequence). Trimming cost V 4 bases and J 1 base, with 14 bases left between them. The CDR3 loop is CASSHPGGQNTGELFF. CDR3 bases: TGTGCCAGCAGCCACCCTGGGGGACAGAACACCGGGGAGCTGTTTTTT. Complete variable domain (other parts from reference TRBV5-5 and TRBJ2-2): DAGVTQSPTHLIKTRGQQVTLRCSPISGHKSVSWYQQVLGQGPQFIFQYYEKEERGRGNFPDRFSARQFPNYSSELNVNALLLGDSALYLCASSHPGGQNTGELFFGEGSRLTVL.

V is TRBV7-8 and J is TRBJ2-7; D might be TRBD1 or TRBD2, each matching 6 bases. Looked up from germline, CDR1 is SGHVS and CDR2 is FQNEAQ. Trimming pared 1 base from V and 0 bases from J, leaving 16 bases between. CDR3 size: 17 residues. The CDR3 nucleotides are TGTGCCAGCAGCTTAGTCACAGGCGGGACAAGCTCCTACGAGCAGTACTTC. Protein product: CASSLVTGGTSSYEQYF.

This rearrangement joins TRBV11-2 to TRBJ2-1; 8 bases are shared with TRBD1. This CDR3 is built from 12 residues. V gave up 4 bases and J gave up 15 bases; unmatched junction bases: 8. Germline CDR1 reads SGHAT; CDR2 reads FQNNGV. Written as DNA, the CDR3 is TGTGCCAGCAGCTCTCGGGACAGGAGGCGGTTCTTC. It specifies CASSSRDRRRFF.

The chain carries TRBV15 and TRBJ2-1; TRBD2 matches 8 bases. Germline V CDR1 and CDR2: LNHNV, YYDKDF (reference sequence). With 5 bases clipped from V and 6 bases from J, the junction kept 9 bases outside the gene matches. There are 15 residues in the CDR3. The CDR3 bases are TGTGCCACCAGCCCCTCCAGCGGGAGAGGCAATGAGCAGTTCTTC. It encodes CATSPSSGRGNEQFF.

CDR3 region: CASGTGRNTEAFF. The DNA for the CDR3 is TGTGCCAGCGGCACAGGCAGGAACACTGAAGCTTTCTTT. The chain couples TRBV27 to TRBJ1-1; D perhaps matches TRBD1 (5 bases). Germline V lookup: CDR1 MNHEY, CDR2 SMNVEV (reference sequence). This CDR3 has 13 residues. Trimming took off 8 bases at V and 1 base at J, with 11 bases between the two ends.